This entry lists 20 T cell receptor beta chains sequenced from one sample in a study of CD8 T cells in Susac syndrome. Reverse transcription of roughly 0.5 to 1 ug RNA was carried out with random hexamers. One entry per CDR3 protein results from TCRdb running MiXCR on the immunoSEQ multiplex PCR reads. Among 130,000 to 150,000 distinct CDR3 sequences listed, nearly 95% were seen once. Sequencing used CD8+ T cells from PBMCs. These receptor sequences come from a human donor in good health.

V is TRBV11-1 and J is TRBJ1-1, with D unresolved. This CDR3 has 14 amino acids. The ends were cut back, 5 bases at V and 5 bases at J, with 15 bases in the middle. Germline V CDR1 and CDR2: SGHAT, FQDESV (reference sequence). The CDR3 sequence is CASSRDFLRTEAFF. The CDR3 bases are TGTGCCAGCAGCCGAGACTTCTTAAGGACTGAAGCTTTCTTT.

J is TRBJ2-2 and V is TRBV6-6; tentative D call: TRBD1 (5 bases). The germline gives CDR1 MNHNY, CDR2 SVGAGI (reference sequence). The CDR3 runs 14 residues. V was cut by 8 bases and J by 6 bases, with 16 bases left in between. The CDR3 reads CASPRNGHAGELFF. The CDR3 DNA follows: TGTGCCAGCCCGCGGAACGGACACGCCGGGGAGCTGTTTTTT.

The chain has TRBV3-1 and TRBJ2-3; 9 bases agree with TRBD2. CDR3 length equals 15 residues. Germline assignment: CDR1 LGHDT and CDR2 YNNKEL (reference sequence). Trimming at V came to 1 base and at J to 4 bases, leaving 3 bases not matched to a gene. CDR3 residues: CASSQGASGADTQYF. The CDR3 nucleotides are TGTGCCAGCAGCCAAGGAGCTAGCGGGGCAGATACGCAGTATTTT.

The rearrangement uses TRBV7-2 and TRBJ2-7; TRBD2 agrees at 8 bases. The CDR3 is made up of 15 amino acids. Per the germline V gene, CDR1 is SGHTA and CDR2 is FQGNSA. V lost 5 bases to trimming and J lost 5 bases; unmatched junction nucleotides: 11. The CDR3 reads CASSPLAGGVDEQYF. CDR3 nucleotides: TGTGCCAGCAGCCCTTTGGCGGGAGGTGTGGACGAGCAGTACTTC. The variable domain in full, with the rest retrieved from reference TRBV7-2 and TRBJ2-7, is GAGVSQSPSNKVTEKGKDVELRCDPISGHTALYWYRQSLGQGLEFLIYFQGNSAPDKSGLPSDRFSAERTGGSVSTLTIQRTQQEDSAVYLCASSPLAGGVDEQYFGPGTRLTVT.

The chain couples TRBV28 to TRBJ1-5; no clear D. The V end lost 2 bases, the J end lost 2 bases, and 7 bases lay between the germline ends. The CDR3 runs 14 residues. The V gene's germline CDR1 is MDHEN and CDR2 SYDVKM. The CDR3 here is CASSLTRGNQPQHF. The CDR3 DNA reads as TGTGCCAGCAGTTTAACCCGGGGCAATCAGCCCCAGCATTTT.

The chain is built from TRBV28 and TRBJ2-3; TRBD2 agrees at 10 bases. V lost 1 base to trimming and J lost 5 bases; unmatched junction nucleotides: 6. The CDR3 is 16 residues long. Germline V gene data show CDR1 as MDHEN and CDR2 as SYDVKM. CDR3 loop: CASSLSLAGVGDTQYF. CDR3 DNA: TGTGCCAGCAGTTTATCCCTAGCGGGAGTTGGAGATACGCAGTATTTT.

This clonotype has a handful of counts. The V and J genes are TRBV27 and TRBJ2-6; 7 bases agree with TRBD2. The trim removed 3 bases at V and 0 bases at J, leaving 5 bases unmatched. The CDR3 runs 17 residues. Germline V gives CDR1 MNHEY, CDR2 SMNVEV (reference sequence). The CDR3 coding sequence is TGTGCCAGCAGTTTGAGCGGGGTACTCTCTGGGGCCAACGTCCTGACTTTC. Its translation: CASSLSGVLSGANVLTF.

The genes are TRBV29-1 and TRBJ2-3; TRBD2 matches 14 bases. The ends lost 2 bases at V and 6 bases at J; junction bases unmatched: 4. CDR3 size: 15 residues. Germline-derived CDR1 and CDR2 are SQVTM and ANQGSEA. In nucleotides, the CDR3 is TGCAGCGTTGAAAGACTAGCGGGAGGGGGTGATACGCAGTATTTT. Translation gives CSVERLAGGGDTQYF.

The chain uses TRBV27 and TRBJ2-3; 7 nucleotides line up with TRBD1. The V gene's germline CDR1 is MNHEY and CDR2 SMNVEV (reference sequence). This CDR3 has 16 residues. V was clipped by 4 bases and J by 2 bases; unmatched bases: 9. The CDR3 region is CASSSWTGSITDTQYF. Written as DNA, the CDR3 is TGTGCCAGCAGTTCGTGGACAGGTTCCATCACAGATACGCAGTATTTT.

The CDR3 nucleotides read TGTGCCAGCTCCTCCCACGAGGGCGACGCTGAAGCTTTCTTT. Protein: CASSSHEGDAEAFF. V is TRBV27 and J is TRBJ1-1, with D uncertain. The germline V and J ends were trimmed by 8 bases and 6 bases, with 19 bases remaining between them. The V gene's germline CDR1 is MNHEY and CDR2 SMNVEV (reference sequence). There are 14 residues in the CDR3.

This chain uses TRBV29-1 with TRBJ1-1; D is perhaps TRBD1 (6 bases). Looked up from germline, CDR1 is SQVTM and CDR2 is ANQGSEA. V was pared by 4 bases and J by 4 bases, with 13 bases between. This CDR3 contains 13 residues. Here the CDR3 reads CSVVFGGATEAFF. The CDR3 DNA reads TGCAGCGTTGTCTTTGGGGGGGCCACTGAAGCTTTCTTT.

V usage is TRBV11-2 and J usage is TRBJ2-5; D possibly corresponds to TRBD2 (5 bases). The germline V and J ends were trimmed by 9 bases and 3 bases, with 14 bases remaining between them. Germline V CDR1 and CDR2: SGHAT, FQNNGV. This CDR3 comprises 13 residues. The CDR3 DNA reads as TGTGCCAGTAGCGACTTCTCCGAAGAGACCCAGTACTTC. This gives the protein CASSDFSEETQYF.

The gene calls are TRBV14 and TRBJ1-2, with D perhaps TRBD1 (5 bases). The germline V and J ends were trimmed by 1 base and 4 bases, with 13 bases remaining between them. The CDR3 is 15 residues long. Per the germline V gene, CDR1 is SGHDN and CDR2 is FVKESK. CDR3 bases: TGTGCCAGCAGCCAAGCGTCCAGGGATATCTATGGCTACACCTTC. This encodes CASSQASRDIYGYTF. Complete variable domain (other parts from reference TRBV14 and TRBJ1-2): EAGVTQFPSHSVIEKGQTVTLRCDPISGHDNLYWYRRVMGKEIKFLLHFVKESKQDESGMPNNRFLAERTGGTYSTLKVQPAELEDSGVYFCASSQASRDIYGYTFGSGTRLTVV.

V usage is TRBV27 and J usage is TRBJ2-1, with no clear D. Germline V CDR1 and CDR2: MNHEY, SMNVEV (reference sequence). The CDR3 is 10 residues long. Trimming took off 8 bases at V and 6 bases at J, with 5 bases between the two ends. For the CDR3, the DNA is TGTGCCAGCGGCCTCAATGAGCAGTTCTTC. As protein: CASGLNEQFF.

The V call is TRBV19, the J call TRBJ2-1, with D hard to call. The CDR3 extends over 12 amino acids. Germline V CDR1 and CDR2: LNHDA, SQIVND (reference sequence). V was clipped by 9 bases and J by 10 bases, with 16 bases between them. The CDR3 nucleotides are TGTGCCAGCACTCCGGGCCACGGGGAGCAGTTCTTC. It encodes CASTPGHGEQFF.

The CDR3, as DNA: TGCAGTGCTAGGGGACTAGCGGGAAGGGCTGAGCAGTACTTC. Translation: CSARGLAGRAEQYF. V is TRBV20-1 and J is TRBJ2-7; 13 bases align to TRBD2. V dropped 3 bases and J dropped 7; count of bases not matched to a gene: 6. The germline V gene has CDR1 DFQATT and CDR2 SNEGSKA (reference sequence). CDR3 length: 14 amino acids.

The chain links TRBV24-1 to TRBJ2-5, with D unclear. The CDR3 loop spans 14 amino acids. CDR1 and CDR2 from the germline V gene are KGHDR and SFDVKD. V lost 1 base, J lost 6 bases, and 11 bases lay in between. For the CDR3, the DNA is TGTGCCACCAGTGATTTAGATGGGATCCAGACCCAGTACTTC. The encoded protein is CATSDLDGIQTQYF.

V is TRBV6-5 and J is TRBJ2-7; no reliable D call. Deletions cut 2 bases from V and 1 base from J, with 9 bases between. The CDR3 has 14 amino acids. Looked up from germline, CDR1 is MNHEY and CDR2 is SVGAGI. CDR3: CASSYPGVSYEQYF. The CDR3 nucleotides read TGTGCCAGCAGTTACCCTGGGGTATCCTACGAGCAGTACTTC.

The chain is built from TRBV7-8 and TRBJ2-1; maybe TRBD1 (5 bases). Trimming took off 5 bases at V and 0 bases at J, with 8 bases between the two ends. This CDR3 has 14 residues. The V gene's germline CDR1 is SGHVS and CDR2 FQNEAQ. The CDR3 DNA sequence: TGTGCCAGCAGCGGCCAGGGCTCCTACAATGAGCAGTTCTTC. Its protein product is CASSGQGSYNEQFF.

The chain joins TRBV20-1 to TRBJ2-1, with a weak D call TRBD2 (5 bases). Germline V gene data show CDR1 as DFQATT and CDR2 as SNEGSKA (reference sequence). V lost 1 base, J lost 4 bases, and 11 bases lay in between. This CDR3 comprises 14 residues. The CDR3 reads CSARAYGEYNEQFF. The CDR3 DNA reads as TGCAGTGCTAGAGCGTACGGGGAATACAATGAGCAGTTCTTC.